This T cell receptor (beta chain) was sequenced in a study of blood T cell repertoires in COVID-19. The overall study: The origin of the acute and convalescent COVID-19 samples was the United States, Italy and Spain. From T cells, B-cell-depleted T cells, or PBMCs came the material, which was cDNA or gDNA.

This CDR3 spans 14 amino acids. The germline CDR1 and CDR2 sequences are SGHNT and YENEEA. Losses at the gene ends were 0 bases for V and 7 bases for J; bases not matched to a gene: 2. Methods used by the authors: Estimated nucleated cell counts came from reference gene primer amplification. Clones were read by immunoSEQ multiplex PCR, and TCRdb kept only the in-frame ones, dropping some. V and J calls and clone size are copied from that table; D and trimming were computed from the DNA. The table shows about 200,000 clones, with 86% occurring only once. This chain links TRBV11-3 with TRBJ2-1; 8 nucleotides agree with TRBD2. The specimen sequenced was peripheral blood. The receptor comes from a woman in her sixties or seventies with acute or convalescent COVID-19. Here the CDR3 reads CASSLEPGGNEQFF. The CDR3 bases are TGTGCCAGCAGCTTAGAACCGGGGGGGAATGAGCAGTTCTTC.